This TCR beta chain was retrieved from a study of cytotoxic CD8 clonotypes in ibrutinib-treated CLL. Across the whole study: Collecting the response samples happened after a median 12 months of treatment, with a range of 6 to 36. Per sample, productive templates averaged around 230,000 and productive rearrangements averaged 94,082. Broader study findings: Ibrutinib response saw clonality rise, and progression saw it return toward baseline.

This CDR3 has 12 residues. The J segment lost 6 bases and the V segment lost 5 bases, leaving 3 bases of the junction unmatched. In germline, CDR1 is WNHNN, CDR2 SYGVQD (reference sequence). Points on this clone: Its antigen is undetermined.

Sequencing was designed to attain a depth spanning 1 in 200,000 to 1 in 1 million T cells. Repertoires were generated with immunoSEQ multiplex PCR, while TCRdb's copy carries only in-frame clones and drops some. The sample carries 200,000 to 250,000 clones, 70% recorded once. This clonotype originated in a human donor with chronic lymphocytic leukemia. This chain connects TRBV10-1 to TRBJ2-7, with 8 bases identical to TRBD1. The input for sequencing was PBMCs, taken after 24 months of ibrutinib treatment. CDR3 residues: CASSYTGGEQYF. As DNA, the CDR3 is TGCGCCAGCAGTTACACAGGGGGCGAGCAGTACTTC.